This note documents a single T cell receptor beta chain sequence. The sample is drawn from a study of blood T cell repertoires in COVID-19. Turning to the study itself: From the United States, Italy and Spain came samples of acute and convalescent COVID-19. Sources were T cells, B-cell-depleted T cells, or PBMCs; the material itself was cDNA or gDNA.

Authors' data handling: For nucleated cells, counts were estimated from reference gene primer amplification. TCRdb's table, derived via immunoSEQ multiplex PCR, lists solely in-frame clones and lacks some. The D gene and trimming were derived from the DNA, and the V and J assignments and clone size from that table. Of about 100,000 clones listed, almost 80% are singletons. This CDR3 comprises 17 residues. CDR1 MDHEN and CDR2 SYDVKM come from the germline V gene. V was pared by 5 bases and J by 0 bases, with 10 bases of the junction left unmatched. This TCR was recovered from a woman between 70 and 85 years old with acute or convalescent COVID-19. This sequence joins TRBV28 and TRBJ1-5, with 7 positions matching TRBD1. The sequenced sample consisted of peripheral blood. The CDR3 DNA follows: TGTGCCAGCAGTGCCCAGGGACAGATCTATAGCAATCAGCCCCAGCATTTT. Translated: CASSAQGQIYSNQPQHF.